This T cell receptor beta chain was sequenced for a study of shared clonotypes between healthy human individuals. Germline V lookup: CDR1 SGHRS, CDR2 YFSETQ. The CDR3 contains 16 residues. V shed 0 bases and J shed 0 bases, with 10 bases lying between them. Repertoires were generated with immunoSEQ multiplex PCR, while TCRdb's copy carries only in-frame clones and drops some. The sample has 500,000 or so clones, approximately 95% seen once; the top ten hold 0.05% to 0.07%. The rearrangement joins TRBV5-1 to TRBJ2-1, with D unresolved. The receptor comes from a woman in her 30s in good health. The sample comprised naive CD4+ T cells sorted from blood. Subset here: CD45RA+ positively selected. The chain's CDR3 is CASSLASAVSYNEQFF. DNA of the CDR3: TGCGCCAGCAGCTTGGCTTCGGCAGTCTCCTACAATGAGCAGTTCTTC.